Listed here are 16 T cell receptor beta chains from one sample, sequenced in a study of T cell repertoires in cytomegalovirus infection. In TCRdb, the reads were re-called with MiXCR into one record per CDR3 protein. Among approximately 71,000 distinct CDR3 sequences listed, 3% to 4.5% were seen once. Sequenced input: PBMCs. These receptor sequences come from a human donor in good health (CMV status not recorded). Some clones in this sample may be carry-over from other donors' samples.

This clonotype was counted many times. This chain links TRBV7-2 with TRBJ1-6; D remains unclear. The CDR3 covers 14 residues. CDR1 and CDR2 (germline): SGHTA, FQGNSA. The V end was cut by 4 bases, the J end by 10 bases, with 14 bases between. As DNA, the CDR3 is TGTGCCAGCAGCTCCACGGGGTTAAGGTCACCCCTCCACTTT. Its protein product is CASSSTGLRSPLHF.

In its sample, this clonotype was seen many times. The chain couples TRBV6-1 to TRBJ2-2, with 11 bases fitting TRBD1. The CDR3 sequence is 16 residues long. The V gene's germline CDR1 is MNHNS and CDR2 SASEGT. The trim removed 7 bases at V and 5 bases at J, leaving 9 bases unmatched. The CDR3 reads CASTRGTGGGTGELFF. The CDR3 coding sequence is TGTGCCAGCACTCGCGGGACAGGGGGTGGTACCGGGGAGCTGTTTTTT.

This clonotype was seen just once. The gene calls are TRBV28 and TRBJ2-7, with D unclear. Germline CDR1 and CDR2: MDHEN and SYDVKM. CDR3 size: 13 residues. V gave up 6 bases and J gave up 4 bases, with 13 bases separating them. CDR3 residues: CASSPVDSYEQYF. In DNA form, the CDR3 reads TGTGCCAGCAGCCCGGTTGATAGTTACGAGCAGTACTTC.

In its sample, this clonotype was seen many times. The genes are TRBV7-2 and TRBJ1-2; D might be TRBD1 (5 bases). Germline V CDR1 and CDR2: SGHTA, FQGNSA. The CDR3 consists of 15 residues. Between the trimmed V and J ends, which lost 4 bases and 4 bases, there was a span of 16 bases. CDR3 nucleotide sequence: TGTGCCAGCAGCTCATTAACAGACAGACGCTATGGCTACACCTTC. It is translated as CASSSLTDRRYGYTF. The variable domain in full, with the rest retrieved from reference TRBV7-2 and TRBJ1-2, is GAGVSQSPSNKVTEKGKDVELRCDPISGHTALYWYRQSLGQGLEFLIYFQGNSAPDKSGLPSDRFSAERTGGSVSTLTIQRTQQEDSAVYLCASSSLTDRRYGYTFGSGTRLTVV.

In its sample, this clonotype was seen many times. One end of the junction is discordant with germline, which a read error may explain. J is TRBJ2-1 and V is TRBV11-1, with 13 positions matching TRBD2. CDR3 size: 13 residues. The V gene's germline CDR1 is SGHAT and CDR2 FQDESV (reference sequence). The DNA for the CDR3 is TGCGCCACAGGACTAGCGGGGGTACATGAGCAGTTCTTC. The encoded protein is CATGLAGVHEQFF.

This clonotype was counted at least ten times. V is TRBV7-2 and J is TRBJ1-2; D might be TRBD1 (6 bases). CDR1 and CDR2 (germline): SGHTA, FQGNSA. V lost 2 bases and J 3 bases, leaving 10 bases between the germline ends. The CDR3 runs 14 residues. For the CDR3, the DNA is TGTGCCAGCAGCTTATGGGGGGCAGACTATGGCTACACCTTC. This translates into CASSLWGADYGYTF.

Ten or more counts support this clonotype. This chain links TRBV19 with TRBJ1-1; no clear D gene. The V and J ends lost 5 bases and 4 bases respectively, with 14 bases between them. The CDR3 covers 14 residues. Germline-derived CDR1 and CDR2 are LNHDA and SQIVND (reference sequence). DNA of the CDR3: TGTGCCAGTAGTGTGGTGGCGGTGGGCACTGAAGCTTTCTTT. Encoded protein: CASSVVAVGTEAFF.

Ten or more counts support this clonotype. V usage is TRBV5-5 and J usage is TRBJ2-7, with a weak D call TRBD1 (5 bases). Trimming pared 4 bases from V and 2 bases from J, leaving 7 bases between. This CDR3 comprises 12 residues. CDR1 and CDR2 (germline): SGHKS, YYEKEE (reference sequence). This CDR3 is CASSLGAYEQYF. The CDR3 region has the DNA TGTGCCAGCAGCCTAGGGGCCTACGAGCAGTACTTC.

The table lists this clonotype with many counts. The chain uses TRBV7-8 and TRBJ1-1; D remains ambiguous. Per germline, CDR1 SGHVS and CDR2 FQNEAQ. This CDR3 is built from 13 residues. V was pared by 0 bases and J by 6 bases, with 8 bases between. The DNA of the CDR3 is TGTGCCAGCAGCTTAGCAGGGAAGTCTGAAGCTTTCTTT. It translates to CASSLAGKSEAFF.

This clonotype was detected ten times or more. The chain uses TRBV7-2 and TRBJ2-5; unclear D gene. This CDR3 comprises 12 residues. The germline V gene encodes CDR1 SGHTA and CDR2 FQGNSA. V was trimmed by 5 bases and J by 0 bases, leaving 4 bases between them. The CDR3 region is CASSQYQETQYF. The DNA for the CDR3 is TGTGCCAGCAGCCAGTACCAAGAGACCCAGTACTTC.

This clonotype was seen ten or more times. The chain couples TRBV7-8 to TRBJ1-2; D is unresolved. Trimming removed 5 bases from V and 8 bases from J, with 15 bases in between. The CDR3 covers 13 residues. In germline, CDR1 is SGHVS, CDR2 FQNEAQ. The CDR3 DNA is TGTGCCAGCAGCCCATCCTCGACGAGAGGCTACACCTTC. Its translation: CASSPSSTRGYTF.

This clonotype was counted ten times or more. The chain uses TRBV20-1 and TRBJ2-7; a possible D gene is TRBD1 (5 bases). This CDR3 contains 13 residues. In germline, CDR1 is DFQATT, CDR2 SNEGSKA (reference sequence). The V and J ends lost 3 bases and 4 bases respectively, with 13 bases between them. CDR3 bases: TGCAGTGCTAGTTCCGGACACAATTACGAGCAGTACTTC. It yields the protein CSASSGHNYEQYF.

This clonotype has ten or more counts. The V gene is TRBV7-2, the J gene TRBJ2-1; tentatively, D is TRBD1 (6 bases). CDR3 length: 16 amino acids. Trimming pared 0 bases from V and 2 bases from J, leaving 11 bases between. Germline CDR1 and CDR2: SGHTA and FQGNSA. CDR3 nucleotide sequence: TGTGCCAGCAGCTTAGCCAGGGGCCCTGCCTACAATGAGCAGTTCTTC. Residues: CASSLARGPAYNEQFF. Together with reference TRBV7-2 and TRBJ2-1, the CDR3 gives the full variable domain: GAGVSQSPSNKVTEKGKDVELRCDPISGHTALYWYRQSLGQGLEFLIYFQGNSAPDKSGLPSDRFSAERTGGSVSTLTIQRTQQEDSAVYLCASSLARGPAYNEQFFGPGTRLTVL.

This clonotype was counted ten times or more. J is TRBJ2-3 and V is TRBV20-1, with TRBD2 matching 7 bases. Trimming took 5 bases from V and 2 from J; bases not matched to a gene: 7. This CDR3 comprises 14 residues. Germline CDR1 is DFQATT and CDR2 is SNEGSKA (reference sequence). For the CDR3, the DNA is TGCAGTGCTCTAGGACTAGTTACCACAGATACGCAGTATTTT. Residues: CSALGLVTTDTQYF.

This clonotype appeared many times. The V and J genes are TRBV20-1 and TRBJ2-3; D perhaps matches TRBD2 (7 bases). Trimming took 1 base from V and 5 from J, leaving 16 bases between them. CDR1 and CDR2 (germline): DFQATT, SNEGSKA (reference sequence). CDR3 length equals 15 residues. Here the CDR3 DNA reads TGCAGTGCTAGAGCCCCCGGGGGGCGAGGAGATACGCAGTATTTT. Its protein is CSARAPGGRGDTQYF.

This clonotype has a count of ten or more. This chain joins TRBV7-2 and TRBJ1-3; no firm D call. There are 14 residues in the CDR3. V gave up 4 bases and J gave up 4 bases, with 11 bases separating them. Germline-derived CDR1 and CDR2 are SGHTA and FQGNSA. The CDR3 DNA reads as TGTGCCAGCAGCTCTAGGAGTGCAGGAAACACCATATATTTT. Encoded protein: CASSSRSAGNTIYF.